A single sample is the source of the 22 T cell receptor beta chains below, sequenced in a study of blood T cell repertoires in COVID-19. Only in-frame clones appear in the TCRdb table, and some are missing; sequencing was by immunoSEQ multiplex PCR. The sample comprises fewer than 120,000 clones, around 90% of which are singletons, and 3.3% rests with the top ten. Sequencing was done on a sample of peripheral blood. These receptors came from a woman between 50 and 59 years old with acute or convalescent COVID-19.

For this clone: The sample holds other DNA sequences that translate to the same CDR3. The chain combines TRBV5-1 with TRBJ2-2; 7 bases agree with TRBD1. Germline loops: CDR1 SGHRS, CDR2 YFSETQ. With V trimmed by 2 bases and J by 0 bases, 1 base remained unmatched. This CDR3 has 15 amino acids. Written as DNA, the CDR3 is TGCGCCAGCAGCTTAGGGACAGCGAACACCGGGGAGCTGTTTTTT. Translation gives CASSLGTANTGELFF.

The chain employs TRBV7-2 and TRBJ2-7, with D tentatively TRBD1 (6 bases). Germline CDR1 and CDR2: SGHTA and FQGNSA. Trimming pared 5 bases from V and 2 bases from J, leaving 16 bases between. This CDR3 is 15 amino acids long. DNA for the CDR3: TGTGCCAGCAGCCCTTCTACAGGGTGGACCTACGAGCAGTACTTC. Translated: CASSPSTGWTYEQYF.

The chain couples TRBV9 to TRBJ2-1; no definite D call. The V and J ends lost 0 bases and 0 bases respectively, with 10 bases between them. This CDR3 has 16 residues. Germline V gene data show CDR1 as SGDLS and CDR2 as YYNGEE. The CDR3 nucleotides read TGTGCCAGCAGCGTAGCTGCGACAAGCTCCTACAATGAGCAGTTCTTC. Amino acids: CASSVAATSSYNEQFF.

The chain combines TRBV29-1 with TRBJ2-4; no clear D. The germline V gene encodes CDR1 SQVTM and CDR2 ANQGSEA. The CDR3 runs 12 residues. Trimming removed 2 bases from V and 0 bases from J, with 2 bases in between. The CDR3 here is CSVELAKNIQYF. CDR3 nucleotides: TGCAGCGTTGAACTAGCCAAAAACATTCAGTACTTC. Drawing the rest from reference TRBV29-1 and TRBJ2-4, the complete variable domain is SAVISQKPSRDICQRGTSLTIQCQVDSQVTMMFWYRQQPGQSLTLIATANQGSEATYESGFVIDKFPISRPNLTFSTLTVSNMSPEDSSIYLCSVELAKNIQYFGAGTRLSVL.

CDR3 in amino acids: CASSLDRANSPLHF. In DNA, the CDR3 is TGTGCCAGCTCCTTGGACAGGGCCAATTCACCCCTCCACTTT. The chain is built from TRBV5-6 and TRBJ1-6, with 8 positions matching TRBD1. This CDR3 comprises 14 residues. Looked up from germline, CDR1 is SGHDT and CDR2 is YYEEEE. The V segment lost 7 bases and the J segment 7 bases; nucleotides outside the gene matches: 7.

A few counts support this clone. V usage is TRBV7-2 and J usage is TRBJ2-5; weak D call: TRBD1 (5 bases). CDR1 is SGHTA and CDR2 is FQGNSA in the germline V gene. CDR3 size: 14 residues. Trimming stripped 4 bases from V and 2 bases from J, with 11 bases between. The CDR3 DNA reads TGTGCCAGCAGCTACAGGCGTGCTCAAGAGACCCAGTACTTC. Encoded protein: CASSYRRAQETQYF. Supplemented by reference TRBV7-2 and TRBJ2-5, the full variable domain reads GAGVSQSPSNKVTEKGKDVELRCDPISGHTALYWYRQSLGQGLEFLIYFQGNSAPDKSGLPSDRFSAERTGGSVSTLTIQRTQQEDSAVYLCASSYRRAQETQYFGPGTRLLVL.

The chain carries TRBV27 and TRBJ1-6, with TRBD1 matching 9 bases. The CDR3 is made up of 15 amino acids. Trimming took 4 bases from V and 8 from J; bases not matched to a gene: 6. Germline values: CDR1 MNHEY, CDR2 SMNVEV (reference sequence). The CDR3 loop reads CASSSRDRADSPLHF. The CDR3 nucleotides are TGTGCCAGCAGTTCCCGGGACAGGGCTGATTCACCCCTCCACTTT.

The chain recombines TRBV27 with TRBJ2-3; D is possibly TRBD2 (6 bases). Per germline, CDR1 MNHEY and CDR2 SMNVEV (reference sequence). V was clipped by 1 base and J by 11 bases, with 13 bases between them. This CDR3 spans 13 amino acids. The CDR3 nucleotides are TGTGCCAGCAGTTTATGGGGGAGGAGGGAGCAGTATTTT. The encoded protein is CASSLWGRREQYF.

The V gene is TRBV19, the J gene TRBJ2-7; maybe TRBD1 (7 bases). Trimming removed 5 bases from V and 2 bases from J, with 13 bases in between. Germline lookup yields CDR1 LNHDA and CDR2 SQIVND (reference sequence). The CDR3 contains 14 residues. The CDR3 DNA follows: TGTGCCAGTAGTTCAGGGGGGTTTACCTACGAGCAGTACTTC. Translating gives CASSSGGFTYEQYF.

The J gene is TRBJ1-6, the V gene TRBV3-1 (or the pseudogene TRBV3-2), with D possibly being TRBD1 (6 bases). Germline V gives CDR1 LGHDT, CDR2 YNNKEL (reference sequence). The V gene lost 6 bases and the J gene lost 3 bases, with 18 bases spanning the gap. This CDR3 has 17 residues. The CDR3 sequence is CASSSTGQIIYNSPLHF. CDR3 DNA sequence: TGTGCCAGCAGTTCCACTGGACAGATTATCTATAATTCACCCCTCCACTTT.

The chain combines TRBV6-5 with TRBJ1-1; weak D call: TRBD1 (6 bases). Germline CDR1 and CDR2: MNHEY and SVGAGI. This CDR3 contains 15 residues. Deletions cut 0 bases from V and 3 bases from J, with 11 bases between. The CDR3 sequence: CASSYSGGLDTEAFF. The CDR3 DNA follows: TGTGCCAGCAGTTACTCGGGGGGGCTGGACACTGAAGCTTTCTTT.

A single count supports this clone. This chain uses TRBV18 with TRBJ2-2, with 8 bases matching TRBD1. In germline, CDR1 is KGHSH, CDR2 LQKENI. With 4 bases clipped from V and 6 bases from J, the junction kept 7 bases outside the gene matches. The CDR3 totals 15 residues. CDR3 coding DNA: TGTGCCAGCTCACGCGACACAGGGGGATCCGGGGAGCTGTTTTTT. This sequence encodes CASSRDTGGSGELFF.

This chain connects TRBV29-1 to TRBJ2-1; 13 nucleotides align to TRBD2. The V gene's germline CDR1 is SQVTM and CDR2 ANQGSEA. Trimming at V came to 6 bases and at J to 0 bases, leaving 14 bases not matched to a gene. This CDR3 is built from 19 residues. DNA of the CDR3: TGCAGCGTCATATTTCCGGGACTAGCGGGACCCAGCTCCTACAATGAGCAGTTCTTC. This encodes CSVIFPGLAGPSSYNEQFF.

The V gene is TRBV2, the J gene TRBJ2-7; 7 positions agree with TRBD1. With 6 bases clipped from V and 2 bases from J, the junction kept 7 bases outside the gene matches. The CDR3 has 14 amino acids. Germline values: CDR1 SNHLY, CDR2 FYNNEI. The CDR3 is CASRLVQGAYEQYF. The DNA for the CDR3 is TGTGCCAGCAGACTGGTTCAGGGGGCCTACGAGCAGTACTTC.

The rearrangement uses TRBV30 and TRBJ2-7; tentative D call: TRBD2 (7 bases). V was clipped by 0 bases and J by 0 bases, with 18 bases between them. In germline, CDR1 is GTSNPN, CDR2 SVGIG (reference sequence). The CDR3 loop spans 17 amino acids. DNA of the CDR3: TGTGCCTGGAGTGTACCCTTCAGGGGAGGGAGCTCCTACGAGCAGTACTTC. This codes for CAWSVPFRGGSSYEQYF.

The V gene is TRBV19, the J gene TRBJ2-2; tentatively, D is TRBD2 (6 bases). The CDR3 spans 15 residues. Between the trimmed V and J ends, which lost 10 bases and 6 bases, there was a span of 21 bases. Germline values: CDR1 LNHDA, CDR2 SQIVND (reference sequence). The CDR3 reads CATPRQGSGSGELFF. The CDR3 DNA reads as TGTGCCACCCCGAGGCAAGGGAGCGGGTCCGGGGAGCTGTTTTTT.

The genes are TRBV28 and TRBJ2-1, with 12 bases identical to TRBD2. Germline CDR1 is MDHEN and CDR2 is SYDVKM. This CDR3 has 15 amino acids. With 6 bases clipped from V and 6 bases from J, the junction kept 6 bases outside the gene matches. CDR3 protein: CASSSWTSGVNEQFF. In nucleotides, the CDR3 is TGTGCCAGCAGCTCATGGACTAGCGGGGTCAATGAGCAGTTCTTC.

A few counts support this clone. The chain uses TRBV2 and TRBJ2-3; 8 bases map to TRBD2. CDR1 and CDR2 (germline): SNHLY, FYNNEI. Trimming removed 7 bases from V and 4 bases from J; junction bases left unmatched: 10. This CDR3 has 15 residues. CDR3 in DNA: TGTGCCAGCAAAAAGAGCGGGAGTAGGGCAGATACGCAGTATTTT. Amino acids: CASKKSGSRADTQYF.

This chain links TRBV6-5 with TRBJ2-7, with 16 bases identical to TRBD2. The CDR3 spans 14 residues. The germline V gene encodes CDR1 MNHEY and CDR2 SVGAGI. Trimming at V came to 11 bases and at J to 6 bases, leaving 7 bases not matched to a gene. The CDR3 region is CAGSGTSGRGEQYF. CDR3 in DNA: TGTGCCGGTTCCGGGACTAGCGGGAGGGGCGAGCAGTACTTC.

The sample holds a few counts of this clone. The chain combines TRBV27 with TRBJ2-1, with 8 bases aligning to TRBD2. The germline CDR1 and CDR2 sequences are MNHEY and SMNVEV (reference sequence). With 5 bases clipped from V and 7 bases from J, the junction kept 10 bases outside the gene matches. The CDR3 runs 15 residues. Here the CDR3 reads CASSELGRARNEQFF. The CDR3 region has the DNA TGTGCCAGCAGTGAACTCGGGAGGGCCAGGAATGAGCAGTTCTTC.

The V call is TRBV20-1, the J call TRBJ1-3; 7 bases align to TRBD1. J lost 4 bases, V lost 6 bases, and 0 bases had no gene match. This CDR3 comprises 11 residues. Germline V gives CDR1 DFQATT, CDR2 SNEGSKA (reference sequence). This chain's CDR3 is CSARGGNTIYF. The CDR3 DNA reads as TGCAGTGCCAGGGGGGGAAACACCATATATTTT.

The chain employs TRBV20-1 and TRBJ1-2; D remains unclear. With 7 bases removed from V and 8 bases from J, the gap between germline ends came to 14 bases. The CDR3 consists of 11 residues. The germline gives CDR1 DFQATT, CDR2 SNEGSKA (reference sequence). The CDR3 here is CSGLVGRGYTF. In DNA form, the CDR3 reads TGCAGTGGTCTGGTTGGGAGAGGCTACACCTTC.